This T cell receptor (beta chain) was captured in a study of Ad26.COV2.S vaccination and SARS-CoV-2 variants. At the level of the study: Ad26.COV2.S given intramuscularly, once or twice 56 days apart.

Profiled with immunoSEQ multiplex PCR; TCRdb holds only in-frame clones, not every one. The sample yields about 400,000 clones, about four fifths seen once. Germline V gives CDR1 LNHDA, CDR2 SQIVND (reference sequence). CDR3 length: 15 amino acids. V gave up 1 base and J gave up 0 bases, with 10 bases separating them. As for treatment: 19 received Ad26.COV2.S at low or high dose, single or two shots; several received placebo; per-sample allocation not given. After the first vaccine or placebo injection, samples were drawn on day 63. This clone was seen only once. The origin of this receptor is a person aged 18-65 years who received the Ad26.COV2.S COVID-19 vaccine or a placebo. The source was peripheral blood, collected in a trial of Ad26.COV2.S vaccine versus placebo. V and J are TRBV19 and TRBJ2-7, with D tentatively TRBD2 (5 bases). The CDR3 here is CASSIGELPSYEQYF. CDR3 bases: TGTGCCAGTAGTATAGGGGAGCTACCCTCCTACGAGCAGTACTTC.